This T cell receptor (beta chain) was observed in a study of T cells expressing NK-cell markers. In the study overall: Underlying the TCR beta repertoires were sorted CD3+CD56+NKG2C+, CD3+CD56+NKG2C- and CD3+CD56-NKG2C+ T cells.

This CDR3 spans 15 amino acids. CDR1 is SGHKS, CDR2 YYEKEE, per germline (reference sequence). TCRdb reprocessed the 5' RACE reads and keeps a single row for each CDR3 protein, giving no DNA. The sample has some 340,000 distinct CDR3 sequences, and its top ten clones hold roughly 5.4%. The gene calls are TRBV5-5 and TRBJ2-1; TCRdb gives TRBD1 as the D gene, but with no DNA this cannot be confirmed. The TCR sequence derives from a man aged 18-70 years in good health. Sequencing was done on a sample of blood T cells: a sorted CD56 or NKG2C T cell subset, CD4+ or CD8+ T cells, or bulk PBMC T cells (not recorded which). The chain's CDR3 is CASSFLDRGVNEQFF.